These T cell receptor beta chains were read from a single sample in a study of blood T cell repertoires in COVID-19. Clones were read by immunoSEQ multiplex PCR, and TCRdb kept only the in-frame ones, dropping some. The profile covers over 150,000 clones, with over 70% appearing a single time and around 6.7% taken by the ten largest. Sample: peripheral blood. Receptors were obtained from a woman in her thirties or forties with COVID-19, enrolled during active disease. Both conserved end residues are part of each CDR3. Each record gives: D gene, J gene, V gene, clone size, CDR3 protein, CDR3 DNA. A D gene is named only where the DNA matches it firmly. Part of the rows lack a size; the others show once, few, many or a class for expanded clones.

d_call: -; j_call: TRBJ2-7; v_call: TRBV10-2; clone_size: once; cdr3_aa: CASSFPGSAYEQYF; cdr3_nt: TGCGCCAGCAGTTTTCCAGGGTCCGCCTACGAGCAGTACTTC
d_call: TRBD1; j_call: TRBJ2-7; v_call: TRBV2; clone_size: -; cdr3_aa: CASSPGQLDYEQYF; cdr3_nt: TGTGCCAGCAGTCCGGGACAGCTAGACTACGAGCAGTACTTC
d_call: TRBD1; j_call: TRBJ1-6; v_call: TRBV11-2; clone_size: -; cdr3_aa: CASSPGGGTRNSPLHF; cdr3_nt: TGTGCCAGCAGCCCGGGAGGGGGCACGAGGAATTCACCCCTCCACTTT
d_call: TRBD2; j_call: TRBJ2-3; v_call: TRBV29-1; clone_size: -; cdr3_aa: CSLPSERGYTDTQYF; cdr3_nt: TGCAGCCTACCATCGGAGCGGGGATACACAGATACGCAGTATTTT
d_call: TRBD1; j_call: TRBJ1-2; v_call: TRBV12-3/TRBV12-4; clone_size: -; cdr3_aa: CASFKQGNYGYTF; cdr3_nt: TGTGCCAGCTTTAAACAGGGGAACTATGGCTACACCTTC
d_call: -; j_call: TRBJ2-5; v_call: TRBV2; clone_size: many; cdr3_aa: CASRAPTLSKETQYF; cdr3_nt: TGTGCCAGCAGGGCGCCGACACTGTCGAAAGAGACCCAGTACTTC
d_call: TRBD1; j_call: TRBJ1-5; v_call: TRBV27; clone_size: -; cdr3_aa: CASSRRGRTGQPQHF; cdr3_nt: TGTGCCAGCAGCCGCAGGGGGCGAACAGGGCAGCCCCAGCATTTT
d_call: -; j_call: TRBJ1-1; v_call: TRBV19; clone_size: -; cdr3_aa: CASSLGHLNTEAFF; cdr3_nt: TGTGCCAGTAGTCTGGGACACCTGAACACTGAAGCTTTCTTT
d_call: -; j_call: TRBJ2-4; v_call: TRBV2; clone_size: -; cdr3_aa: CASRAGSLAKNIQYF; cdr3_nt: TGTGCCAGCAGAGCAGGGTCGCTGGCCAAAAACATTCAGTACTTC
d_call: TRBD1; j_call: TRBJ1-5; v_call: TRBV5-5; clone_size: -; cdr3_aa: CASSWTGGSNQPQHF; cdr3_nt: TGTGCCAGCAGTTGGACAGGGGGGAGCAATCAGCCCCAGCATTTT
d_call: -; j_call: TRBJ1-5; v_call: TRBV7-9; clone_size: -; cdr3_aa: CASSLSRKNQPQHF; cdr3_nt: TGTGCCAGCAGCTTAAGCAGGAAAAATCAGCCCCAGCATTTT
d_call: TRBD2; j_call: TRBJ2-1; v_call: TRBV7-3; clone_size: -; cdr3_aa: CASSLGAGVSNEQFF; cdr3_nt: TGTGCCAGCAGCTTAGGAGCGGGAGTATCCAATGAGCAGTTCTTC
d_call: -; j_call: TRBJ2-7; v_call: TRBV5-1; clone_size: -; cdr3_aa: CASSLTGKAYEQYF; cdr3_nt: TGCGCCAGCAGCTTAACAGGGAAGGCCTACGAGCAGTACTTC
d_call: -; j_call: TRBJ1-1; v_call: TRBV5-4; clone_size: -; cdr3_aa: CASSLIEVTEAFF; cdr3_nt: TGTGCCAGCAGCTTAATAGAGGTGACTGAAGCTTTCTTT
d_call: TRBD1; j_call: TRBJ1-6; v_call: TRBV18; clone_size: -; cdr3_aa: CASSSDRGGNSPLHF; cdr3_nt: TGTGCCAGCTCATCCGACAGGGGAGGAAATTCACCCCTCCACTTT
d_call: TRBD2; j_call: TRBJ2-1; v_call: TRBV13; clone_size: -; cdr3_aa: CASSDNSPSSGTSRNEQFF; cdr3_nt: TGTGCCAGCAGCGATAACAGCCCTTCTAGCGGGACCTCTCGTAATGAGCAGTTCTTC
d_call: TRBD1; j_call: TRBJ1-4; v_call: TRBV18; clone_size: -; cdr3_aa: CASSPGTGRNEKLFF; cdr3_nt: TGTGCCAGCTCACCCGGGACAGGACGAAACGAAAAACTGTTTTTT
d_call: -; j_call: TRBJ1-1; v_call: TRBV21-1; clone_size: -; cdr3_aa: CASSKAQQIPQLNTEAFF; cdr3_nt: TGTGCCAGCAGCAAAGCGCAACAGATCCCCCAATTGAACACTGAAGCTTTCTTT
d_call: -; j_call: TRBJ1-2; v_call: TRBV5-1; clone_size: -; cdr3_aa: CASSLGGAEGYTF; cdr3_nt: TGCGCCAGCAGCTTGGGGGGAGCGGAAGGCTACACCTTC
d_call: -; j_call: TRBJ1-4; v_call: TRBV6-5; clone_size: -; cdr3_aa: CASRPTGSTNEKLFF; cdr3_nt: TGTGCCAGCAGGCCAACAGGGTCAACTAATGAAAAACTGTTTTTT
d_call: TRBD2; j_call: TRBJ2-7; v_call: TRBV6-5; clone_size: -; cdr3_aa: CASSYSPGTSGYEQYF; cdr3_nt: TGTGCCAGCAGTTACTCTCCCGGGACTAGCGGCTACGAGCAGTACTTC
d_call: -; j_call: TRBJ2-7; v_call: TRBV25-1; clone_size: -; cdr3_aa: CASSVEVASYEQYF; cdr3_nt: TGTGCCAGCAGTGTAGAGGTTGCATCCTACGAGCAGTACTTC
d_call: TRBD1; j_call: TRBJ1-2; v_call: TRBV7-9; clone_size: -; cdr3_aa: CASSLVGGQGKNGYTF; cdr3_nt: TGTGCCAGCAGCTTAGTTGGGGGACAGGGTAAAAATGGCTACACCTTC
d_call: -; j_call: TRBJ2-7; v_call: TRBV18; clone_size: -; cdr3_aa: CASLGSTYEQYF; cdr3_nt: TGTGCCAGCTTGGGCAGCACCTACGAGCAGTACTTC
d_call: TRBD2; j_call: TRBJ2-7; v_call: TRBV24-1; clone_size: -; cdr3_aa: CATSDFRLADTYEQYF; cdr3_nt: TGTGCCACCAGTGATTTTAGGCTAGCGGACACCTACGAGCAGTACTTC
d_call: TRBD2; j_call: TRBJ2-7; v_call: TRBV4-1; clone_size: -; cdr3_aa: CASSQDGGSPNEQYF; cdr3_nt: TGCGCCAGCAGCCAAGATGGCGGGAGTCCCAACGAGCAGTACTTC
d_call: -; j_call: TRBJ2-7; v_call: TRBV29-1; clone_size: -; cdr3_aa: CSVRFSSYEQYF; cdr3_nt: TGCAGCGTTAGATTTAGCTCCTACGAGCAGTACTTC
d_call: -; j_call: TRBJ1-5; v_call: TRBV18; clone_size: once; cdr3_aa: CASSPPNRESQPQHF; cdr3_nt: TGTGCCAGCTCACCACCGAACAGGGAAAGTCAGCCCCAGCATTTT
d_call: TRBD1; j_call: TRBJ1-1; v_call: TRBV19; clone_size: many; cdr3_aa: CASSNDRGPEAFF; cdr3_nt: TGTGCCAGTAGTAATGACAGGGGACCTGAAGCTTTCTTT
d_call: -; j_call: TRBJ2-2; v_call: TRBV25-1; clone_size: once; cdr3_aa: CASSAGGELFF; cdr3_nt: TGTGCCAGCAGTGCCGGCGGGGAGCTGTTTTTT
d_call: TRBD2; j_call: TRBJ2-5; v_call: TRBV9; clone_size: once; cdr3_aa: CASSVYPPAGGGETQYF; cdr3_nt: TGTGCCAGCAGCGTATACCCGCCAGCGGGAGGGGGGGAGACCCAGTACTTC
d_call: -; j_call: TRBJ2-1; v_call: TRBV21-1; clone_size: -; cdr3_aa: CASSKDGGDGELTSYNEQFF; cdr3_nt: TGTGCCAGCAGCAAAGACGGAGGGGACGGGGAGTTAACCAGTTACAATGAGCAGTTCTTC
d_call: -; j_call: TRBJ1-3; v_call: TRBV5-1; clone_size: -; cdr3_aa: CASSLATGRDTIYF; cdr3_nt: TGCGCCAGCAGCTTGGCTACAGGGAGAGACACCATATATTTT
d_call: -; j_call: TRBJ2-3; v_call: TRBV28; clone_size: -; cdr3_aa: CASRREDTQYF; cdr3_nt: TGTGCCAGCAGACGAGAGGATACGCAGTATTTT
d_call: -; j_call: TRBJ1-4; v_call: TRBV5-1; clone_size: -; cdr3_aa: CASTYYGTSNEKLFF; cdr3_nt: TGCGCCAGCACCTATTACGGGACTTCTAATGAAAAACTGTTTTTT
d_call: TRBD1; j_call: TRBJ2-1; v_call: TRBV7-8; clone_size: -; cdr3_aa: CASSLVDRGYEQFF; cdr3_nt: TGTGCCAGCAGCTTAGTCGACAGGGGCTATGAGCAGTTCTTC
d_call: TRBD1; j_call: TRBJ1-2; v_call: TRBV19; clone_size: -; cdr3_aa: CASRDRSYYGYTF; cdr3_nt: TGTGCCAGTCGGGACAGGAGCTACTATGGCTACACCTTC
d_call: TRBD2; j_call: TRBJ2-3; v_call: TRBV29-1; clone_size: once; cdr3_aa: CSGIGREGPDTQYF; cdr3_nt: TGCAGCGGGATTGGGCGGGAGGGCCCAGATACGCAGTATTTT
d_call: TRBD1; j_call: TRBJ2-7; v_call: TRBV9; clone_size: -; cdr3_aa: CASTRTGSIYEQYF; cdr3_nt: TGTGCCAGCACCCGGACAGGGTCGATCTACGAGCAGTACTTC
d_call: TRBD1; j_call: TRBJ1-1; v_call: TRBV18; clone_size: -; cdr3_aa: CASSPLGTGGPEAFF; cdr3_nt: TGTGCCAGCTCACCACTTGGGACAGGCGGACCTGAAGCTTTCTTT
d_call: -; j_call: TRBJ2-1; v_call: TRBV20-1; clone_size: -; cdr3_aa: CSASTEAGRFF; cdr3_nt: TGCAGTGCTAGCACGGAGGCCGGGCGGTTCTTC
d_call: -; j_call: TRBJ1-2; v_call: TRBV4-1; clone_size: -; cdr3_aa: CASSQPGEDNYGYTF; cdr3_nt: TGCGCCAGCAGCCAACCCGGGGAAGATAACTATGGCTACACCTTC
d_call: TRBD2; j_call: TRBJ2-7; v_call: TRBV27; clone_size: -; cdr3_aa: CASSIRTSGNHEQYF; cdr3_nt: TGTGCCAGCAGTATTCGGACTAGCGGGAACCACGAGCAGTACTTC
d_call: TRBD1; j_call: TRBJ2-7; v_call: TRBV9; clone_size: once; cdr3_aa: CASSLGTGVSYEQYF; cdr3_nt: TGTGCCAGCAGCCTCGGGACAGGGGTAAGCTACGAGCAGTACTTC
d_call: -; j_call: TRBJ1-1; v_call: TRBV4-1; clone_size: -; cdr3_aa: CASSQVGGRATEAFF; cdr3_nt: TGCGCCAGCAGCCAAGTTGGGGGGAGGGCCACTGAAGCTTTCTTT
d_call: TRBD1; j_call: TRBJ1-1; v_call: TRBV9; clone_size: -; cdr3_aa: CASSETGVQGEAFF; cdr3_nt: TGTGCCAGCAGCGAGACAGGGGTGCAGGGTGAAGCTTTCTTT
d_call: -; j_call: TRBJ2-1; v_call: TRBV18; clone_size: -; cdr3_aa: CASSPRLTTRGAYNEQFF; cdr3_nt: TGTGCCAGCTCACCAAGACTCACTACTAGAGGAGCTTACAATGAGCAGTTCTTC
d_call: TRBD1; j_call: TRBJ2-1; v_call: TRBV6-4; clone_size: -; cdr3_aa: CASSDSTGGDEQFF; cdr3_nt: TGTGCCAGCAGTGACTCGACAGGGGGCGATGAGCAGTTCTTC
d_call: -; j_call: TRBJ1-1; v_call: TRBV11-1; clone_size: -; cdr3_aa: CASRSGRTVNTEAFF; cdr3_nt: TGTGCCAGCAGATCAGGAAGGACAGTCAACACTGAAGCTTTCTTT
d_call: TRBD2; j_call: TRBJ2-5; v_call: TRBV6-5; clone_size: -; cdr3_aa: CASRNSGPQETQYF; cdr3_nt: TGTGCCAGCAGAAATAGCGGGCCCCAAGAGACCCAGTACTTC
d_call: -; j_call: TRBJ2-1; v_call: TRBV21-1; clone_size: -; cdr3_aa: CASSKDRTGGGEQFF; cdr3_nt: TGTGCCAGCAGCAAAGATCGGACAGGGGGTGGTGAGCAGTTCTTC
d_call: TRBD1; j_call: TRBJ1-2; v_call: TRBV27; clone_size: -; cdr3_aa: CASSFAGGDYGYTF; cdr3_nt: TGTGCCAGCAGTTTTGCAGGGGGCGACTATGGCTACACCTTC
d_call: -; j_call: TRBJ2-3; v_call: TRBV5-1; clone_size: once; cdr3_aa: CASSLNKFGGTSTDTQYF; cdr3_nt: TGCGCCAGCAGCTTGAATAAATTTGGCGGGACCAGCACAGATACGCAGTATTTT
d_call: -; j_call: TRBJ2-7; v_call: TRBV3-1/TRBV3-2; clone_size: -; cdr3_aa: CASAVRGGSLVEQYF; cdr3_nt: TGTGCCAGCGCCGTTAGGGGGGGATCTTTAGTGGAGCAGTACTTC
d_call: -; j_call: TRBJ2-1; v_call: TRBV19; clone_size: -; cdr3_aa: CASTSGNEQFF; cdr3_nt: TGTGCCAGTACAAGCGGGAATGAGCAGTTCTTC
d_call: TRBD1; j_call: TRBJ2-3; v_call: TRBV2; clone_size: once; cdr3_aa: CASSEGRGRTDTQYF; cdr3_nt: TGTGCCAGCAGTGAAGGAAGGGGGCGTACAGATACGCAGTATTTT